This TCR beta chain was captured by sequencing in a study of breast tumors, draining lymph nodes, adjacent tissues. General study points: Findings are consistent with lymph node origin and intratumoral expansion of most tumor T cells. Tumor repertoires ranked between lymph nodes and nontumor tissue in diversity, with V and J gene preferences.

In TCRdb, the multiplex PCR reads were re-called with MiXCR into one record per CDR3 protein. The sample holds approximately 180,000 distinct CDR3 sequences, about 33% seen once. The lymph nodes were axillary draining lymph nodes from breast cancer patients. Concerning this clonotype: Its antigen remains unidentified. At one end, the junction sequence differs from germline, possibly due to a read error.

The CDR3 runs 18 residues. Germline CDR1 is SNHLY and CDR2 is FYNNEI. This clonotype was sampled from a female donor with breast cancer. Some clones in this sample may be carry-over from other donors' samples. Sequencing was done on a sample of axillary lymph node tissue. The chain recombines TRBV2 with TRBJ1-3; the D gene is possibly TRBD1 (5 bases). The CDR3 sequence: CATMLRGRGLRSENTIYF. The CDR3 region has the DNA TGTGCCACCATGTTGCGGGGACGGGGACTTCGCTCTGAAAACACCATATATTTT.